The subject of this entry is one TCR beta chain. Its antigen is undetermined. The junction shows a germline mismatch at one end, possibly a read error. Per the germline V gene, CDR1 is SGHKS and CDR2 is YYEKEE (reference sequence). The CDR3 contains 16 residues. Via MiXCR, TCRdb re-called the reads, giving one row per CDR3 protein. The sample lists approximately 500,000 distinct CDR3 sequences, approximately 15% occurring once. This record belongs to a study of T cell repertoires in cytomegalovirus infection. On the study more broadly: A matching HLA type, together with CMV infection, was signaled by public TCR beta signatures.

General study findings and limits: HLA-C-restricted CMV clonotypes gave the most frequent clonotype in two of eight donors. Carriers of CMV and the relevant HLA type were discriminated by public TCR beta frequency.

The clonotype comes from a human donor in good health (CMV status not recorded). Some clones in this sample may be carry-over from other donors' samples. This chain links TRBV5-5 with TRBJ2-7; 8 bases fit TRBD2. Sequenced sample: CD8+ T cells from PBMCs. The CDR3 DNA reads as TGTGCCAGCAGCGGCGGCGGCCGGCTAGCGGGTACCGGGTTAAACTTC. It codes for CASSGGGRLAGTGLNF.